The clone carrying this TCR beta chain came up many times. Its antigen remains unknown. These data come from a study of human T cells and chemical hapten exposure. Study-wide results and caveats: Expanded TCRs made up significantly more big CDR3 similarity clusters than controls did.

Time point defined: patch test 2, 6 weeks after DPC sensitization. Treatment specified: therapeutic diphenylcyclopropenone sensitization with weekly scalp DPC. This CDR3 contains 12 residues. Trimming stripped 7 bases from V and 5 bases from J, with 11 bases between. In germline, CDR1 is MDHEN, CDR2 SYDVKM. TCRdb re-derived calls from the RACE reads in MiXCR, one entry per CDR3 protein. The sample includes approximately 85,000 distinct CDR3 sequences, roughly a tenth of them seen just once. The receptor was isolated from a woman in her twenties or thirties with alopecia areata. Some clones in this sample may be carry-over from other donors' samples. V and J are TRBV28 and TRBJ1-1; no clear D. This specimen was whole blood, taken in connection with sensitization to the hapten diphenylcyclopropenone (DPC). The CDR3 DNA reads TGTGCCAGCACGAAGGTGTTTACTGAAGCTTTCTTT. It translates to CASTKVFTEAFF.